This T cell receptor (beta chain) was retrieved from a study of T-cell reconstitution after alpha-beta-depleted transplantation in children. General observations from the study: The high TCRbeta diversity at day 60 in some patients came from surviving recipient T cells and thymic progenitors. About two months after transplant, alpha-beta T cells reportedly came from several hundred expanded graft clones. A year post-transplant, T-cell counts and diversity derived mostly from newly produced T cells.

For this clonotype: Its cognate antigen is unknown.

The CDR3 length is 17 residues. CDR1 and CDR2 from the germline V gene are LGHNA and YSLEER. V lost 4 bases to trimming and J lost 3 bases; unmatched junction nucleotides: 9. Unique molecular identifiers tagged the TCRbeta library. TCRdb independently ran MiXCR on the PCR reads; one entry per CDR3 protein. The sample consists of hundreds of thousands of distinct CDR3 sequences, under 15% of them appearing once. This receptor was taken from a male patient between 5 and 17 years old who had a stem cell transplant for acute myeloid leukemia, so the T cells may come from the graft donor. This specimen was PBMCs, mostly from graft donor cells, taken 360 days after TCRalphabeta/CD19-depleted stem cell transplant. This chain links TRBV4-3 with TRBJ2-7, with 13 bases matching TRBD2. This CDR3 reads CASSLGLAGANFYEQYF. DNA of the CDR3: TGCGCCAGCAGCCTAGGACTAGCGGGAGCCAATTTCTACGAGCAGTACTTC.